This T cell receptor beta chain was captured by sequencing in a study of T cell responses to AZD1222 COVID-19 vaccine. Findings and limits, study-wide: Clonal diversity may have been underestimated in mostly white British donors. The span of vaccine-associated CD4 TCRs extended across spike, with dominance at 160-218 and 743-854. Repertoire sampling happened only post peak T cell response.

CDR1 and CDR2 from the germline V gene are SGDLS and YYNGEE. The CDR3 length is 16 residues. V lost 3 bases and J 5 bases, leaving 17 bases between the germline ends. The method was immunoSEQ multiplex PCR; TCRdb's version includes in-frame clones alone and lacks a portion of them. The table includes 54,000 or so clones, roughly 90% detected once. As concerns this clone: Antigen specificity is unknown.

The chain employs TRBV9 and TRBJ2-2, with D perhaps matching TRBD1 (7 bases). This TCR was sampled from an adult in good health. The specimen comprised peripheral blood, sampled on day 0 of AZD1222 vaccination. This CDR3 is CASSAQGGLETGELFF. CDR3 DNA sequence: TGTGCCAGCAGCGCCCAGGGGGGATTAGAAACCGGGGAGCTGTTTTTT.